The 13 T cell receptor beta chains below were found in one sample sequenced in a study of shared clonotypes between healthy human individuals. Method: immunoSEQ multiplex PCR; TCRdb's copy keeps in-frame clones and lacks some. The sample includes approximately 1,000,000 clones, around three quarters of them seen just once. Sequencing used memory CD4+ T cells from PBMCs. Stated subset: CD45RA-negative fraction. The receptors here all came from a young man in good health. Some clones in this sample may be carry-over from other donors' samples.

The rearrangement joins TRBV19 to TRBJ1-5; TRBD1 might be the D (5 bases). V lost 1 base and J lost 5, with 9 bases in between. The germline V gene has CDR1 LNHDA and CDR2 SQIVND (reference sequence). This CDR3 spans 14 amino acids. In DNA form, the CDR3 reads TGTGCCAGTAGTATAGGCAGGGCTGATCAGCCCCAGCATTTT. Its protein is CASSIGRADQPQHF.

The chain has TRBV5-6 and TRBJ2-5, with unresolved D. The CDR3 runs 15 residues. The V gene's germline CDR1 is SGHDT and CDR2 YYEEEE. The V end lost 4 bases, the J end lost 5 bases, and 18 bases lay between the germline ends. The CDR3 coding sequence is TGTGCCAGCAGCCCCGGCGGCCCGATCACGGAGACCCAGTACTTC. Its protein is CASSPGGPITETQYF.

V is TRBV7-3 and J is TRBJ2-3; 8 positions agree with TRBD1. With V trimmed by 0 bases and J by 8 bases, 7 bases remained unmatched. Per germline, CDR1 SGHTA and CDR2 FQGTGA. This CDR3 region has 15 residues. The CDR3 sequence: CASSLTGQGVGTQYF. The CDR3, as DNA: TGTGCCAGCAGCTTAACCGGACAGGGCGTGGGTACGCAGTATTTT.

V and J are TRBV7-9 and TRBJ1-2, with TRBD1 matching over 12 bases. The CDR3 extends over 15 amino acids. Germline loops: CDR1 SEHNR, CDR2 FQNEAQ (reference sequence). Trimming at V came to 5 bases and at J to 3 bases, leaving 4 bases not matched to a gene. The CDR3 here is CASSQGQGAHYGYTF. CDR3 in DNA: TGTGCCAGCAGCCAGGGACAGGGGGCCCACTATGGCTACACCTTC.

The rearrangement links TRBV5-6 to TRBJ2-1; 14 bases align to TRBD2. The germline gives CDR1 SGHDT, CDR2 YYEEEE. V was clipped by 2 bases and J by 4 bases; unmatched bases: 5. The CDR3 runs 17 residues. CDR3 bases: TGTGCCAGCAGCTTCGGACTAGCGGGAGGTAATTACAATGAGCAGTTCTTC. It specifies CASSFGLAGGNYNEQFF.

The chain combines TRBV10-3 with TRBJ2-7; 7 bases align to TRBD1. Germline V gene lookup returns CDR1 ENHRY and CDR2 SYGVKD. The CDR3 covers 16 residues. V shed 0 bases, J shed 6 bases, and the junction held 11 bases outside the gene matches. For the CDR3, the DNA is TGTGCCATCAGTGAGTCGATTGGGACAGCCAAGTCCGAGCAGTACTTC. Amino acids: CAISESIGTAKSEQYF.

The chain employs TRBV4-2 and TRBJ2-3; D uncertain. The CDR3 spans 14 residues. The V and J ends lost 0 bases and 3 bases respectively, with 7 bases between them. The V gene's germline CDR1 is LGHNA and CDR2 YNFKEQ. The DNA for the CDR3 is TGTGCCAGCAGCCAAGATAGAAATACAGATACGCAGTATTTT. Translated: CASSQDRNTDTQYF.

The rearrangement uses TRBV27 and TRBJ2-3, with 15 bases aligning to TRBD2. This CDR3 contains 17 residues. Per the germline V gene, CDR1 is MNHEY and CDR2 is SMNVEV (reference sequence). With 4 bases clipped from V and 5 bases from J, the junction kept 7 bases outside the gene matches. CDR3 sequence (DNA): TGTGCCAGCAGTTCCTTACCGGGACTAGCGGGAGGAGATACGCAGTATTTT. This translates into CASSSLPGLAGGDTQYF.

The rearrangement links TRBV6-6 to TRBJ2-7, with TRBD1 identical over 9 bases. The germline V gene has CDR1 MNHNY and CDR2 SVGAGI (reference sequence). The CDR3 loop spans 13 amino acids. V lost 5 bases and J lost 6; bases outside the gene matches: 5. CDR3 protein: CASSAGTGREQYF. CDR3 nucleotides: TGTGCCAGCAGTGCCGGGACAGGGCGCGAGCAGTACTTC.

For the CDR3, the DNA is TGTGCCAGCAGTGACCCGACTAGCGGGAGGATTCGGGAGCAGTTCTTC. Its protein product is CASSDPTSGRIREQFF. The chain couples TRBV6-1 to TRBJ2-1; 13 bases map to TRBD2. The trim removed 3 bases at V and 10 bases at J, leaving 9 bases unmatched. The germline V gene has CDR1 MNHNS and CDR2 SASEGT. The CDR3 has 16 amino acids.

This chain uses TRBV6-5 with TRBJ1-4, with TRBD1 identical over 9 bases. In germline, CDR1 is MNHEY, CDR2 SVGAGI. Trimming cost V 4 bases and J 7 bases; bases outside gene matches: 4. This CDR3 region has 14 residues. CDR3 in DNA: TGTGCCAGCAGTTGGGGACAGGGCTTTGAAAAACTGTTTTTT. This encodes CASSWGQGFEKLFF.

This clone was recorded at least ten times. The same CDR3 also results from other DNA sequences found in this sample. The chain employs TRBV11-2 and TRBJ1-1; D might be TRBD1 (6 bases). The CDR3 covers 13 residues. CDR1 SGHAT and CDR2 FQNNGV come from the germline V gene. The V end lost 2 bases, the J end lost 4 bases, and 8 bases lay between the germline ends. The CDR3 DNA reads as TGTGCCAGCAGCTTACGCAGGGGCACTGAAGCTTTCTTT. Amino acids: CASSLRRGTEAFF.

J is TRBJ2-1 and V is TRBV5-4, with 7 bases aligning to TRBD1. The CDR3 is 15 amino acids. Per the germline V gene, CDR1 is SGHNT and CDR2 is YYREEE (reference sequence). V lost 5 bases to trimming and J lost 0 bases; unmatched junction nucleotides: 5. CDR3 DNA sequence: TGTGCCAGCAGAGGGACAGCAAACTCCTACAATGAGCAGTTCTTC. Amino acids: CASRGTANSYNEQFF.